This T cell receptor beta chain was observed in a study of identical twins. The V gene lost 8 bases and the J gene lost 2 bases, with 12 bases spanning the gap. The CDR3 is made up of 13 amino acids. Germline-derived CDR1 and CDR2 are ENHRY and SYGVKD. With regard to this clonotype: Its specificity is not known.

One entry per CDR3 protein, called by TCRdb with MiXCR from the 5' RACE reads. The table shows about 720,000 distinct CDR3 sequences, with roughly 20% occurring only once. General study findings and limits: In zero-insertion analyses, partial confounding could arise from invariant MAIT and iNKT cells. In cord blood, abundant beta clonotypes had fewer insertions; memory showed no trend.

Separately, the same data were catalogued under a study of T cells expressing NK-cell markers. Per that paper: In sorted CD3+CD56+NKG2C+, CD3+CD56+NKG2C- and CD3+CD56-NKG2C+ T cells, TCR beta repertoires were obtained.

Sequencing used PBMCs. V and J are TRBV10-3 and TRBJ1-1; no definite D call. This TCR was recovered from a woman aged 18-29 years in good health. The CDR3, as DNA: TGTGCCATCTCACAGACATCAAACACTGAAGCTTTCTTT. Amino acids: CAISQTSNTEAFF.